A single T cell receptor (beta chain) is shown here with its context. Its specificity is not known. Produced via immunoSEQ multiplex PCR; TCRdb's table is partial and in-frame only. The sample holds about 51,000 clones, 70% to 75% seen once. Isolating CD4+ T cells followed less than 12 days of culture. The data derive from a study of vaccination effects on CD4 cells after COVID-19. The CDR3 runs 14 residues. Losses at the gene ends were 10 bases for V and 6 bases for J; bases not matched to a gene: 5. Germline CDR1 and CDR2: LNHDA and SQIVND (reference sequence). The source is a human donor who had a prior SARS-CoV-2 infection. This chain joins TRBV19 and TRBJ2-2, with 13 bases matching TRBD2. Sequencing was performed on CD4+ T cells from PBMCs cultured without peptide, taken before COVID-19 vaccination. The CDR3 spells CATKGLAGAGELFF. The CDR3 DNA reads TGTGCCACAAAAGGACTAGCGGGAGCCGGGGAGCTGTTTTTT.